Following are 31 T cell receptor beta chains from one sample sequenced in a study of blood T cell repertoires in COVID-19. The protocol was immunoSEQ multiplex PCR, while the TCRdb copy is restricted to in-frame clones and leaves out a portion. The table shows 410,000 or so clones, with about nine tenths occurring only once. The material sequenced was peripheral blood. Every receptor here comes from a woman aged 30 to 39 with active or convalescent COVID-19.

The rearrangement uses TRBV2 and TRBJ2-1; TRBD1 aligns across 9 bases. Germline assignment: CDR1 SNHLY and CDR2 FYNNEI. The CDR3 sequence is 15 residues long. V dropped 7 bases and J dropped 2; count of bases not matched to a gene: 6. This chain's CDR3 is CASIRRQGAYNEQFF. Here the CDR3 DNA reads TGTGCCAGCATTAGAAGACAGGGGGCCTACAATGAGCAGTTCTTC.

Only a few counts were recorded for this clone. The V and J genes are TRBV9 and TRBJ2-7, with D unresolved. The CDR3 runs 14 residues. From germline, CDR1 is SGDLS and CDR2 YYNGEE. Trimming took off 6 bases at V and 0 bases at J, with 13 bases between the two ends. The DNA of the CDR3 is TGTGCCAGCAATCGAGGCATAAGCTCCTACGAGCAGTACTTC. It specifies CASNRGISSYEQYF.

V gene TRBV12-3 or TRBV12-4 combines with J gene TRBJ2-5; D remains unclear. The CDR3 totals 13 residues. Trimming pared 5 bases from V and 4 bases from J, leaving 11 bases between. CDR3 residues: CASSQTPGETQYF. In DNA, the CDR3 is TGTGCCAGCAGTCAAACTCCGGGAGAGACCCAGTACTTC.

V and J are TRBV5-1 and TRBJ1-1; D gene uncertain. CDR1 is SGHRS, CDR2 YFSETQ, per germline. Deletions cut 0 bases from V and 10 bases from J, with 16 bases between. The CDR3 spans 14 residues. The DNA of the CDR3 is TGCGCCAGCAGCTTGGTATCGGGGTTATCTGCAGCTTTCTTT. It yields the protein CASSLVSGLSAAFF.

The V gene is TRBV6-1, the J gene TRBJ1-6; TRBD1 matches 8 bases. The CDR3 runs to 16 residues. Germline V gene data show CDR1 as MNHNS and CDR2 as SASEGT. V lost 2 bases and J lost 6; bases outside the gene matches: 6. The DNA for the CDR3 is TGTGCCAGCAGTGAACAGGGGACAGGCCTTAATTCACCCCTCCACTTT. It translates to CASSEQGTGLNSPLHF.

The chain joins TRBV11-2 to TRBJ1-1; D is ambiguous. Germline assignment: CDR1 SGHAT and CDR2 FQNNGV. The CDR3 covers 16 residues. Trimming stripped 2 bases from V and 7 bases from J, with 20 bases between. The DNA for the CDR3 is TGTGCCAGCAGCTTACCCCGGTCCCCAGCGCCTATTGAAGCTTTCTTT. This codes for CASSLPRSPAPIEAFF.

The chain recombines TRBV2 with TRBJ1-1, with 7 nucleotides matching TRBD1. Trimming removed 8 bases from V and 1 base from J; junction bases left unmatched: 7. The CDR3 extends over 14 amino acids. The germline CDR1 and CDR2 sequences are SNHLY and FYNNEI. The CDR3 spells CASVTGDGNTEAFF. Written as DNA, the CDR3 is TGTGCCAGCGTTACAGGGGATGGGAACACTGAAGCTTTCTTT.

This clone occurred a few times. J is TRBJ2-3 and V is TRBV11-2; possible D gene TRBD1, 6 bases. The germline V and J ends were trimmed by 0 bases and 3 bases, with 10 bases remaining between them. Germline-derived CDR1 and CDR2 are SGHAT and FQNNGV. The CDR3 runs 15 residues. In DNA, the CDR3 is TGTGCCAGCAGCTTAGAAGGGACAAAGACAGATACGCAGTATTTT. This codes for CASSLEGTKTDTQYF.

This clone was seen just once. V gene TRBV5-1 combines with J gene TRBJ2-1; 14 bases are a match to TRBD2. Germline CDR1 and CDR2: SGHRS and YFSETQ. Losses at the gene ends were 4 bases for V and 5 bases for J; bases not matched to a gene: 5. CDR3 size: 16 residues. The CDR3 region is CASSTTSGRAHNEQFF. Here the CDR3 DNA reads TGCGCCAGCAGCACGACTAGCGGGAGGGCCCACAATGAGCAGTTCTTC.

This chain links TRBV29-1 with TRBJ2-7; 7 positions agree with TRBD2. Looked up from germline, CDR1 is SQVTM and CDR2 is ANQGSEA. V dropped 0 bases and J dropped 2; count of bases not matched to a gene: 10. The CDR3 length is 16 residues. DNA of the CDR3: TGCAGCGTTGAAGAGTCTCTCCCGGGAGGCCCCTACGAGCAGTACTTC. Encoded protein: CSVEESLPGGPYEQYF.

The gene calls are TRBV5-6 and TRBJ2-7, with TRBD2 matching 14 bases. After removal of 4 bases from V and 3 bases from J, the junction contained 9 bases not matched to a gene. The CDR3 totals 17 residues. The germline gives CDR1 SGHDT, CDR2 YYEEEE. CDR3 loop: CASSVRHGTSGSYEQYF. The CDR3 DNA sequence: TGTGCCAGCAGCGTCCGTCATGGGACTAGCGGGAGCTACGAGCAGTACTTC.

As to this clone: The same CDR3 arises from other DNA sequences in this sample as well. This chain connects TRBV19 to TRBJ1-5, with 7 positions matching TRBD1. The CDR3 sequence is 15 residues long. Looked up from germline, CDR1 is LNHDA and CDR2 is SQIVND (reference sequence). V lost 1 base and J lost 4; bases outside the gene matches: 4. The DNA of the CDR3 is TGTGCCAGTAGTATAGCCAGGGACAGTAATCAGCCCCAGCATTTT. Translating it yields CASSIARDSNQPQHF.

The chain recombines TRBV19 with TRBJ2-2; unclear D gene. The germline V gene has CDR1 LNHDA and CDR2 SQIVND (reference sequence). V dropped 0 bases and J dropped 0 bases, with 11 bases sitting between them. The CDR3 totals 17 residues. The CDR3 here is CASSIDPQRPNTGELFF. The DNA of the CDR3 is TGTGCCAGTAGTATAGATCCCCAGCGACCGAACACCGGGGAGCTGTTTTTT.

The rearrangement uses TRBV10-3 and TRBJ1-3; D is ambiguous. Between the trimmed V and J ends, which lost 3 bases and 0 bases, there was a span of 6 bases. Per germline, CDR1 ENHRY and CDR2 SYGVKD. This CDR3 has 14 residues. CDR3 amino acids: CAISDINSGNTIYF. The CDR3 nucleotides are TGTGCCATCAGTGATATTAACTCTGGAAACACCATATATTTT.

This chain uses TRBV2 with TRBJ2-2, with TRBD2 identical over 13 bases. V lost 6 bases, J lost 4 bases, and 2 bases stayed unmatched. Per the germline V gene, CDR1 is SNHLY and CDR2 is FYNNEI. This CDR3 comprises 15 residues. Here the CDR3 reads CASRTSGRFTGELFF. The CDR3 nucleotides are TGTGCCAGCAGGACTAGCGGGAGGTTCACCGGGGAGCTGTTTTTT.

Of note for this clone: Mismatch with germline at one junction end may stem from a read error. The CDR3, as DNA: TGTGCCAGCTCACCAGTCAGGACTAGCGGGACCCAATCACAGTTC. It specifies CASSPVRTSGTQSQF. V is TRBV18 and J is TRBJ2-7, with 12 positions matching TRBD2. The germline gives CDR1 KGHSH, CDR2 LQKENI. The length of the CDR3 is 15 residues.

The chain carries TRBV6-1 and TRBJ1-5, with 7 bases that match TRBD1. Germline V gene data show CDR1 as MNHNS and CDR2 as SASEGT. This CDR3 comprises 14 residues. J lost 4 bases, V lost 3 bases, and 3 bases had no gene match. The CDR3 DNA sequence: TGTGCCAGCAGTGAGACAGGGAGGAATCAGCCCCAGCATTTT. Protein sequence: CASSETGRNQPQHF.

The CDR3 spells CAISESTGNNQPQHF. The CDR3 nucleotides read TGTGCCATCAGTGAGTCGACGGGGAACAATCAGCCCCAGCATTTT. The chain couples TRBV10-3 to TRBJ1-5; no clear D gene. From germline, CDR1 is ENHRY and CDR2 SYGVKD. V was shortened by 0 bases and J by 3 bases, with 9 bases between the two germline ends. This CDR3 has 15 amino acids.

The chain links TRBV29-1 to TRBJ2-3, with TRBD1 matching over 8 bases. V trimming: 0 bases; J trimming: 2 bases; junction bases outside the gene matches: 4. Germline values: CDR1 SQVTM, CDR2 ANQGSEA. The CDR3 loop spans 15 amino acids. CDR3 DNA: TGCAGCGTTGAAGATCTCCAGGGGGCCACAGATACGCAGTATTTT. Its protein product is CSVEDLQGATDTQYF.

The chain recombines TRBV7-6 with TRBJ2-1, with D hard to call. This CDR3 is 17 amino acids long. Trimming took 1 base from V and 4 from J, leaving 17 bases between them. From germline, CDR1 is SGHVS and CDR2 FNYEAQ. CDR3 in amino acids: CASSLGLEVRPYNEQFF. The DNA of the CDR3 is TGTGCCAGCAGCTTAGGGCTAGAGGTGCGGCCGTACAATGAGCAGTTCTTC.

V gene TRBV5-1 combines with J gene TRBJ2-2; D might be TRBD2 (5 bases). CDR3 size: 16 residues. The germline V and J ends were trimmed by 1 base and 7 bases, with 17 bases remaining between them. Germline V gives CDR1 SGHRS, CDR2 YFSETQ. CDR3: CASSLLSWRVDGELFF. Written as DNA, the CDR3 is TGCGCCAGCAGCTTGTTGTCCTGGCGGGTCGACGGGGAGCTGTTTTTT.

The chain carries TRBV7-9 and TRBJ2-2, with 8 bases lining up with TRBD2. The CDR3 is made up of 15 amino acids. Trimming at V came to 2 bases and at J to 6 bases, leaving 5 bases not matched to a gene. CDR1 is SEHNR, CDR2 FQNEAQ, per germline (reference sequence). The DNA of the CDR3 is TGTGCCAGCAGCTTAACGGGGGGGCCTGCCGGGGAGCTGTTTTTT. Residues: CASSLTGGPAGELFF.

The V call is TRBV25-1, the J call TRBJ1-2; D is unresolved. CDR3 length: 13 amino acids. Germline V gives CDR1 MGHDK, CDR2 SYGVNS. The germline V and J ends were trimmed by 2 bases and 5 bases, with 9 bases remaining between them. CDR3 residues: CASSEGVAYGYTF. For the CDR3, the DNA is TGTGCCAGCAGTGAAGGGGTAGCGTATGGCTACACCTTC.

This sequence joins TRBV6-6 and TRBJ1-2; 7 nucleotides align to TRBD1. The J segment lost 8 bases and the V segment lost 5 bases, leaving 8 bases of the junction unmatched. The CDR3 loop spans 13 amino acids. Germline V lookup: CDR1 MNHNY, CDR2 SVGAGI (reference sequence). The CDR3 DNA follows: TGTGCCAGCAGTAATACAGGGGCAGGAGGCTACACCTTC. This encodes CASSNTGAGGYTF.

The chain couples TRBV7-8 to TRBJ2-5; D unclear. In germline, CDR1 is SGHVS, CDR2 FQNEAQ. V lost 8 bases to trimming and J lost 4 bases, with 20 bases between them. The CDR3 contains 15 residues. For the CDR3, the DNA is TGTGCCAGCTTTCATAAGCGTGTAGGTACAGAGACCCAGTACTTC. Translated, it gives CASFHKRVGTETQYF.

CDR3 DNA: TGCGCCAGCAGCCCAAGCGAGGATTATGGCTACACCTTC. Its translation is CASSPSEDYGYTF. The chain combines TRBV10-1 with TRBJ1-2; the D is unclear. In germline, CDR1 is WNHNN, CDR2 SYGVQD (reference sequence). The length of the CDR3 is 13 residues. V lost 6 bases, J lost 5 bases, and 13 bases lay in between.

This chain links TRBV13 with TRBJ2-5, with 8 bases fitting TRBD2. CDR3 size: 14 residues. V trimming: 5 bases; J trimming: 2 bases; junction bases outside the gene matches: 4. Germline CDR1 reads PRHDT; CDR2 reads FYEKMQ (reference sequence). The chain's CDR3 is CASSTTSVQETQYF. CDR3 bases: TGTGCCAGCAGCACGACTAGCGTGCAAGAGACCCAGTACTTC.

The CDR3 protein is CASSLGGGQGDQWTIQYF. In DNA, the CDR3 is TGTGCCAGCAGCTTAGGTGGGGGACAGGGGGACCAATGGACCATTCAGTACTTC. The chain uses TRBV7-9 and TRBJ2-4; 11 bases are shared with TRBD1. The junction had 14 bases not matched to a gene; V was cut back by 1 base and J by 9 bases. The germline V gene encodes CDR1 SEHNR and CDR2 FQNEAQ (reference sequence). This CDR3 contains 18 residues.

The chain employs TRBV6-5 and TRBJ1-2, with D possibly matching TRBD1 (5 bases). Germline assignment: CDR1 MNHEY and CDR2 SVGAGI. V lost 7 bases and J lost 11, with 20 bases in between. This CDR3 is built from 13 residues. The CDR3 sequence is CASTTGEGRWYTF. CDR3 bases: TGTGCCAGCACCACTGGGGAGGGGCGGTGGTACACCTTC.

The chain combines TRBV5-5 with TRBJ2-5; D call uncertain. The CDR3 sequence is 13 residues long. From germline, CDR1 is SGHKS and CDR2 YYEKEE (reference sequence). Between the trimmed V and J ends, which lost 2 bases and 3 bases, there was a span of 8 bases. CDR3 sequence reads: CASSFLSEETQYF. For the CDR3, the DNA is TGTGCCAGCAGCTTTCTCTCAGAAGAGACCCAGTACTTC.

V gene TRBV30 combines with J gene TRBJ1-5; D possibly corresponds to TRBD1 (5 bases). The CDR3 contains 13 residues. V lost 0 bases and J 9 bases, leaving 12 bases between the germline ends. CDR1 and CDR2 from the germline V gene are GTSNPN and SVGIG (reference sequence). As DNA, the CDR3 is TGTGCCTGGAGTGTAGGACAAGAGTTGCCCCAGCATTTT. This sequence encodes CAWSVGQELPQHF.